The TCR beta chain described here comes from a study of T cells in Graves' hyperthyroidism and ophthalmopathy. Study-wide results and limits: Ophthalmopathy and stable hyperthyroidism were separated by a 13 V-J model.

With 5 bases removed from V and 8 bases from J, the gap between germline ends came to 19 bases. This CDR3 region has 14 residues. In germline, CDR1 is DFQATT, CDR2 SNEGSKA (reference sequence). The study excluded patients with uncontrolled infection, other autoimmune disease, pregnancy or lactation. Diagnosing involved the use of clinical symptoms, serum thyroxine and TRAb, thyroid ultrasound and orbital computed tomography. Using around 10 ml of fresh peripheral blood, PBMCs were prepared. Regions amplified from RNA transcripts were the TCR beta CDR3 regions. The study used the HTBI primer set for a first-round RT-PCR of the TCR CDR3. Via MiXCR, TCRdb re-called the multiplex PCR reads, giving one row per CDR3 protein. The sample carries about 300,000 distinct CDR3 sequences, roughly a fifth recorded once. Note on this clonotype: The antigen remains undetermined.

Material: blood. The TCR comes from a man aged 50-60 years with Graves' ophthalmopathy. The V gene is TRBV20-1, the J gene TRBJ2-1, with TRBD2 as a possible D gene (5 bases). CDR3 loop: CSASDCEGRDEQFF. Here the CDR3 DNA reads TGCAGTGCTTCGGACTGTGAGGGTAGAGATGAGCAGTTCTTC.